A single sample is the source of the 30 T cell receptor beta chains below, sequenced in a study of post-analysis software for immune sequencing data. No cognate antigen is known for these TCRs. Included in the TCR beta cDNA libraries were unique molecular identifiers. TCRdb fed the PCR reads into MiXCR, producing one record per CDR3 protein. The sample consists of approximately 150,000 distinct CDR3 sequences, roughly 30% of them appearing once. Study-level results: TRBV segments more frequent in patients than in controls numbered roughly 5 and included TRBV5-6, TRBV5-1 and TRBV20-1.

The source material was blood. The receptor source for this set is a girl aged 10 to 17 with multiple sclerosis.

This clonotype was seen ten or more times. The rearrangement joins TRBV29-1 to TRBJ2-1; 11 bases map to TRBD2. The trim removed 6 bases at V and 6 bases at J, leaving 10 bases unmatched. Germline assignment: CDR1 SQVTM and CDR2 ANQGSEA. This CDR3 comprises 15 residues. The CDR3 loop reads CSVTGLAGLTNEQFF. CDR3 nucleotides: TGCAGCGTCACCGGACTAGCGGGTCTAACCAATGAGCAGTTCTTC.

This clonotype appeared once. A much larger clone differs from this one at a single base, so this may be a read error. The CDR3 DNA is TGTGCCAGCAGCCGGGGACTAGCGGGAGGGGGGTACGAGCAGTACTTC. This encodes CASSRGLAGGGYEQYF. The chain uses TRBV11-2 and TRBJ2-7, with TRBD2 identical over 16 bases. Germline CDR1 is SGHAT and CDR2 is FQNNGV. CDR3 length: 16 amino acids. With 5 bases clipped from V and 4 bases from J, the junction kept 5 bases outside the gene matches.

This clonotype was recorded many times. The chain is built from TRBV7-6 and TRBJ2-7, with no clear D. CDR1 is SGHVS and CDR2 is FNYEAQ in the germline V gene. V shed 1 base and J shed 5 bases, with 15 bases lying between them. CDR3 size: 15 residues. CDR3 in DNA: TGTGCCAGCAGCTTAGATCCGGGCACTTCGCACGAGCAGTACTTC. This sequence encodes CASSLDPGTSHEQYF. The whole variable domain, remainder taken from reference TRBV7-6 and TRBJ2-7, is GAGVSQSPRYKVTKRGQDVALRCDPISGHVSLYWYRQALGQGPEFLTYFNYEAQQDKSGLPNDRFSAERPEGSISTLTIQRTEQRDSAMYRCASSLDPGTSHEQYFGPGTRLTVT.

This chain connects TRBV6-2 or TRBV6-3 to TRBJ1-3; tentatively, D is TRBD1 (5 bases). V gave up 7 bases and J gave up 0 bases, with 10 bases separating them. This CDR3 region has 14 residues. The V gene's germline CDR1 is MNHEY and CDR2 SVGEGT. The CDR3 DNA is TGTGCCAGCACCACAGGTTACTCTGGAAACACCATATATTTT. Its translation is CASTTGYSGNTIYF.

Concerning this clonotype itself: Since a much larger clone is just one base distant, this may be a read error. V usage is TRBV5-1 and J usage is TRBJ2-1, with 14 bases that match TRBD2. Germline-derived CDR1 and CDR2 are SGHRS and YFSETQ. CDR3 length: 14 residues. This CDR3 reads CVSSGTSGSPEQFF. As DNA, the CDR3 is TGCGTCAGCAGCGGGACTAGCGGGAGTCCTGAGCAGTTCTTC.

This clonotype was found many times. The V gene is TRBV20-1, the J gene TRBJ2-7; the D gene is possibly TRBD2 (5 bases). The germline V and J ends were trimmed by 5 bases and 0 bases, with 11 bases remaining between them. The CDR3 sequence is 13 residues long. The germline V gene has CDR1 DFQATT and CDR2 SNEGSKA (reference sequence). CDR3: CSAWQRSSYEQYF. CDR3 bases: TGCAGTGCTTGGCAGCGGAGCTCCTACGAGCAGTACTTC.

This clonotype was seen only a few times. The V gene is TRBV19, the J gene TRBJ1-1; TRBD1 is a possible D gene (5 bases). The V gene's germline CDR1 is LNHDA and CDR2 SQIVND (reference sequence). The length of the CDR3 is 11 residues. V dropped 7 bases and J dropped 10 bases, with 13 bases sitting between them. The CDR3 nucleotides read TGTGCCAGTACCCGGGACGGAGGAGCTTTCTTT. This codes for CASTRDGGAFF. The full variable domain, completed using reference TRBV19 and TRBJ1-1, is DGGITQSPKYLFRKEGQNVTLSCEQNLNHDAMYWYRQDPGQGLRLIYYSQIVNDFQKGDIAEGYSVSREKKESFPLTVTSAQKNPTAFYLCASTRDGGAFFGQGTRLTVV.

This sequence joins TRBV15 and TRBJ1-2, with D maybe TRBD1 (5 bases). The CDR3 spans 14 residues. Deletions cut 1 base from V and 8 bases from J, with 14 bases between. Germline V gene lookup returns CDR1 LNHNV and CDR2 YYDKDF (reference sequence). CDR3 residues: CATSRGRRGEGYTF. CDR3 sequence (DNA): TGTGCCACCAGCAGAGGCCGAAGGGGCGAAGGCTACACCTTC.

This clonotype was seen only a few times. The chain combines TRBV3-1 with TRBJ1-1, with D unclear. The CDR3 sequence is 13 residues long. Trimming cost V 1 base and J 4 bases, with 7 bases left between them. Germline CDR1 LGHDT, CDR2 YNNKEL (reference sequence). CDR3 nucleotide sequence: TGTGCCAGCAGCCAAGTCCGAGGCACTGAAGCTTTCTTT. Amino acids: CASSQVRGTEAFF.

As concerns this clonotype: Being one base from a much bigger clone, this may be a read error. The chain couples TRBV29-1 to TRBJ1-2, with D tentatively TRBD1 (6 bases). Looked up from germline, CDR1 is SQVTM and CDR2 is ANQGSEA. V was trimmed by 6 bases and J by 12 bases, leaving 29 bases between them. The CDR3 has 15 amino acids. This chain's CDR3 is CSVSARVTLTGGHTF. In nucleotides, the CDR3 is TGCAGCGTATCAGCCAGGGTGACCCTAACTGGGGGCCACACCTTC.

This clonotype was recorded a few times. The chain has TRBV27 and TRBJ1-6, with a weak D call TRBD1 (6 bases). V dropped 6 bases and J dropped 0 bases, with 12 bases sitting between them. Germline CDR1 reads MNHEY; CDR2 reads SMNVEV (reference sequence). This CDR3 is 16 amino acids long. The CDR3: CASSGGQSSYNSPLHF. The CDR3, as DNA: TGTGCCAGCAGCGGCGGACAGAGCTCCTATAATTCACCCCTCCACTTT.

The sample holds many counts of this clonotype. The chain is built from TRBV10-1 and TRBJ2-4, with 8 bases that match TRBD1. Germline V CDR1 and CDR2: WNHNN, SYGVQD (reference sequence). The J segment lost 9 bases and the V segment lost 4 bases, leaving 5 bases of the junction unmatched. CDR3 length: 13 amino acids. CDR3 bases: TGCGCCAGCAGTGTTGACAGGGGAGGCATTCAGTACTTC. Residues: CASSVDRGGIQYF.

This clonotype appeared many times. The chain joins TRBV27 to TRBJ1-1; no clear D gene. CDR3 length: 13 amino acids. Germline CDR1 reads MNHEY; CDR2 reads SMNVEV (reference sequence). Trimming stripped 0 bases from V and 0 bases from J, with 2 bases between. The DNA of the CDR3 is TGTGCCAGCAGTTTATCTCTGAACACTGAAGCTTTCTTT. This encodes CASSLSLNTEAFF.

This clonotype was counted only a few times. The rearrangement uses TRBV29-1 and TRBJ1-1; possible D gene TRBD1, 5 bases. The CDR3 covers 12 residues. Germline V lookup: CDR1 SQVTM, CDR2 ANQGSEA. Trimming shortened V by 5 bases and J by 2 bases, and 9 bases separated the two germline ends. The CDR3 protein is CSVKTGNTEAFF. The CDR3 DNA reads as TGCAGCGTTAAAACAGGAAACACTGAAGCTTTCTTT.

J is TRBJ2-7 and V is TRBV6-2 or TRBV6-3, with D hard to call. The CDR3 is 14 residues long. Trimming removed 6 bases at V and 2 bases at J, with 14 bases between. Germline values: CDR1 MNHEY, CDR2 SVGEGT. CDR3 nucleotides: TGTGCCAGCAGGGACCCCTGGGAAGCCTACGAGCAGTACTTC. Its translation is CASRDPWEAYEQYF.

This chain uses TRBV2 with TRBJ2-3; TRBD2 matches 9 bases. The germline gives CDR1 SNHLY, CDR2 FYNNEI. The CDR3 consists of 14 residues. V was pared by 4 bases and J by 2 bases, with 1 base of the junction left unmatched. The DNA for the CDR3 is TGTGCCAGCAGTGGACTAGCGGACACAGATACGCAGTATTTT. As protein: CASSGLADTDTQYF.

This clonotype has a count of ten or more. The V call is TRBV5-6, the J call TRBJ2-7; 10 nucleotides agree with TRBD2. V lost 4 bases and J lost 2; bases outside the gene matches: 6. CDR1 SGHDT and CDR2 YYEEEE come from the germline V gene. The CDR3 is 15 amino acids. The CDR3 sequence is CASSGGTSATYEQYF. CDR3 DNA: TGTGCCAGCAGCGGCGGGACTAGCGCAACCTACGAGCAGTACTTC.

This clonotype has just one count. V usage is TRBV9 and J usage is TRBJ2-5; D possibly corresponds to TRBD1 (5 bases). The CDR3 spans 13 residues. The germline V gene has CDR1 SGDLS and CDR2 YYNGEE. Trimming took 4 bases from V and 5 from J, leaving 12 bases between them. CDR3 residues: CASSLVGVETQYF. The DNA for the CDR3 is TGTGCCAGCAGCTTGGTAGGGGTTGAGACCCAGTACTTC. The whole variable domain, remainder taken from reference TRBV9 and TRBJ2-5, is DSGVTQTPKHLITATGQRVTLRCSPRSGDLSVYWYQQSLDQGLQFLIQYYNGEERAKGNILERFSAQQFPDLHSELNLSSLELGDSALYFCASSLVGVETQYFGPGTRLLVL.

The chain combines TRBV25-1 with TRBJ2-5; TRBD2 agrees at 10 bases. The J segment lost 2 bases and the V segment lost 0 bases, leaving 0 bases of the junction unmatched. CDR3 length equals 15 residues. Germline-derived CDR1 and CDR2 are MGHDK and SYGVNS. In DNA form, the CDR3 reads TGTGCCAGCAGTGAATATAGCGGGAGGCAAGAGACCCAGTACTTC. It specifies CASSEYSGRQETQYF.

This chain uses TRBV4-1 with TRBJ1-1; 7 positions agree with TRBD1. The junction had 5 bases not matched to a gene; V was cut back by 6 bases and J by 1 base. Germline V CDR1 and CDR2: MGHRA, YSYEKL. The CDR3 totals 14 residues. The chain's CDR3 is CASRLGQPNTEAFF. CDR3 DNA sequence: TGCGCCAGCAGACTGGGACAGCCGAACACTGAAGCTTTCTTT.

This clonotype was counted ten times or more. The gene calls are TRBV10-3 and TRBJ2-7; either TRBD1 or TRBD2 may fit D (5 bases each). Trimming shortened V by 3 bases and J by 5 bases, and 14 bases separated the two germline ends. This CDR3 is built from 14 residues. Germline V lookup: CDR1 ENHRY, CDR2 SYGVKD. CDR3 in DNA: TGTGCCATCAGTGATCGTCAGGGAGAGGACGAGCAGTACTTC. Protein product: CAISDRQGEDEQYF.

To note about this clonotype: Given a much more abundant clone one base away, this may be a read error. The rearrangement uses TRBV15 and TRBJ2-1; possibly TRBD1 for D (5 bases). Trimming cost V 7 bases and J 5 bases, with 18 bases left between them. Germline values: CDR1 LNHNV, CDR2 YYDKDF (reference sequence). The CDR3 sequence is 15 residues long. DNA for the CDR3: TGTGCCACCACGTCTAGGGGCCGACACGACAATGAGCAGTTCTTC. It codes for CATTSRGRHDNEQFF.

The sample holds many counts of this clonotype. The CDR3 sequence is CATSRSTSVEQYF. The DNA for the CDR3 is TGTGCCACCAGCAGATCGACTAGCGTCGAGCAGTACTTC. The V and J genes are TRBV15 and TRBJ2-7; 8 positions match TRBD2. The germline V gene has CDR1 LNHNV and CDR2 YYDKDF (reference sequence). This CDR3 is 13 amino acids long. J was trimmed by 6 bases and V by 2 bases; bases with no gene match: 3.

This clonotype was counted a few times. This clone may be a read error of a much larger clone one base away. This chain joins TRBV10-3 and TRBJ2-3, with TRBD2 matching over 8 bases. CDR1 is ENHRY, CDR2 SYGVKD, per germline. With V trimmed by 5 bases and J by 4 bases, 8 bases remained unmatched. CDR3 length equals 15 residues. CDR3: CAISRREAAADTQYF. CDR3 coding DNA: TGTGCCATCAGTCGGCGGGAGGCGGCTGCAGATACGCAGTATTTT.

In this sample, this clonotype turned up a few times. V usage is TRBV7-8 and J usage is TRBJ2-3, with 7 positions matching TRBD2. Trimming removed 5 bases from V and 4 bases from J; junction bases left unmatched: 9. Germline CDR1 SGHVS, CDR2 FQNEAQ. The CDR3 sequence is 15 residues long. The CDR3 loop is CASSRPWGGSDTQYF. In DNA, the CDR3 is TGTGCCAGCAGCCGACCTTGGGGGGGGTCAGATACGCAGTATTTT.

This clonotype has a handful of counts. This chain connects TRBV7-9 to TRBJ2-1, with 13 bases aligning to TRBD2. The CDR3 sequence is 19 residues long. Losses at the gene ends were 5 bases for V and 8 bases for J; bases not matched to a gene: 18. Germline CDR1 and CDR2: SEHNR and FQNEAQ (reference sequence). CDR3 nucleotide sequence: TGTGCCAGCAGCCCTCGGGACAGGTTGACTAGCGGGAGGATTGATGAGCAGTTCTTC. This translates into CASSPRDRLTSGRIDEQFF. Combining the CDR3 with reference TRBV7-9 and TRBJ2-1 gives the whole variable domain DTGVSQNPRHKITKRGQNVTFRCDPISEHNRLYWYRQTLGQGPEFLTYFQNEAQLEKSRLLSDRFSAERPKGSFSTLEIQRTEQGDSAMYLCASSPRDRLTSGRIDEQFFGPGTRLTVL.

The chain links TRBV6-1 to TRBJ1-1; possibly TRBD1 for D (6 bases). The V and J ends lost 2 bases and 0 bases respectively, with 10 bases between them. The CDR3 is made up of 15 amino acids. Germline assignment: CDR1 MNHNS and CDR2 SASEGT. CDR3 coding DNA: TGTGCCAGCAGTGAAATCGGGGGCGTGAACACTGAAGCTTTCTTT. Protein sequence: CASSEIGGVNTEAFF.

V gene TRBV7-9 combines with J gene TRBJ2-7; D gene ambiguous. Trimming took off 1 base at V and 2 bases at J, with 6 bases between the two ends. The germline V gene encodes CDR1 SEHNR and CDR2 FQNEAQ (reference sequence). The CDR3 is 13 residues long. The CDR3 spells CASSLGSAYEQYF. In DNA, the CDR3 is TGTGCCAGCAGCTTAGGAAGTGCCTACGAGCAGTACTTC.

This clonotype appeared once. A much larger clone is a single base away; this may be a read error. This sequence joins TRBV12-3 or TRBV12-4 and TRBJ2-5, with 7 bases fitting TRBD2. J lost 4 bases, V lost 6 bases, and 14 bases had no gene match. The CDR3 loop spans 16 amino acids. The CDR3 sequence is CASSRTSVIGRETQYF. The CDR3 DNA follows: TGTGCCAGCAGCCGAACTAGCGTCATAGGGAGAGAGACCCAGTACTTC.

There are many counts of this clonotype. The chain recombines TRBV5-5 with TRBJ2-5; D is undetermined. The J call is in doubt because the DNA end fits TRBJ2-7 better. The germline CDR1 and CDR2 sequences are SGHKS and YYEKEE (reference sequence). The CDR3 has 12 residues. The CDR3 spells CASSLVRVEQYF. The CDR3 DNA reads as TGTGCCAGCAGCTTGGTACGAGTCGAGCAGTACTTC.